This TCR beta chain was sequenced in a study of early T cells in non-severe SARS-CoV-2 infection. About the study: Sequenced material consisted of bulk RNA (from unsorted whole blood), and chains were unpaired.

Broader study findings: Sequences matched to VDJdb favored anti-spike CD8 responses, while private and CD4 specificities were missed.

There are many counts of this clonotype. Its antigen is still unknown. Deletions cut 5 bases from V and 0 bases from J, with 17 bases between. CDR1 LGHNA and CDR2 YNFKEQ come from the germline V gene. CDR3 length: 16 amino acids. Attached unique molecular identifiers marked individual cDNA molecules. MiXCR, applied by TCRdb to the 5' RACE reads, yields one record per CDR3 protein. The repertoire holds about 83,000 distinct CDR3 sequences, with about 10% as singletons. The chain joins TRBV4-2 to TRBJ2-7; TRBD2 is a possible D gene (5 bases). This material consisted of whole blood, taken at baseline. The sequence was obtained from an adult who was a healthcare worker with PCR-confirmed SARS-CoV-2 infection or an uninfected control (not recorded which). CDR3 sequence (DNA): TGTGCCAGCAGCTCCCAGGTTTCCGGGGACTCCTACGAGCAGTACTTC. The encoded protein is CASSSQVSGDSYEQYF.